The 20 T cell receptor beta chains in this list originate from one sample, sequenced in a study of cytomegalovirus exposure and HLA in healthy donors. Produced via immunoSEQ multiplex PCR; TCRdb's table is partial and in-frame only. Among 57,000 or so clones listed, 96% were seen once. Sequencing input: PBMCs. These receptor sequences come from a man aged 18 to 30 in good health and CMV-seronegative.

V and J are TRBV7-2 and TRBJ1-1; D is unresolved. This CDR3 has 14 amino acids. The germline CDR1 and CDR2 sequences are SGHTA and FQGNSA. Trimming left V 2 bases short and J 1 base short, with 8 bases between. The CDR3: CASSLIGGNTEAFF. CDR3 DNA sequence: TGTGCCAGCAGCTTAATTGGAGGGAACACTGAAGCTTTCTTT.

The V and J genes are TRBV20-1 and TRBJ2-7, with TRBD1 matching over 7 bases. The germline CDR1 and CDR2 sequences are DFQATT and SNEGSKA (reference sequence). After removal of 3 bases from V and 11 bases from J, the junction contained 7 bases not matched to a gene. This CDR3 region has 11 residues. The chain's CDR3 is CSARKGGPEYF. The CDR3 DNA reads TGCAGTGCTAGGAAAGGGGGCCCCGAGTACTTC.

About this clone itself: The sample carries other DNA sequences with the same CDR3. The J gene is TRBJ1-5, the V gene TRBV7-9; TRBD1 aligns across 7 bases. The germline V gene has CDR1 SEHNR and CDR2 FQNEAQ (reference sequence). The CDR3 extends over 16 amino acids. With 5 bases clipped from V and 2 bases from J, the junction kept 9 bases outside the gene matches. Here the CDR3 reads CASSSDRDRGNQPQHF. CDR3 DNA: TGTGCCAGCAGCAGTGACAGGGATCGTGGCAATCAGCCCCAGCATTTT.

This clone occurred a few times. The gene calls are TRBV2 and TRBJ1-2; D is unclear. Germline loops: CDR1 SNHLY, CDR2 FYNNEI. Trimming took 8 bases from V and 2 from J, leaving 9 bases between them. CDR3 size: 12 residues. The DNA of the CDR3 is TGTGCCAGCGGAGGGCGAAACTATGGCTACACCTTC. Translating gives CASGGRNYGYTF.

The CDR3, as DNA: TGTGCCAGCAACATTAGGGACCGGGACTACGGATCTATAGATACGCAGTATTTT. Translating it yields CASNIRDRDYGSIDTQYF. The J gene is TRBJ2-3, the V gene TRBV11-1, with TRBD2 identical over 7 bases. Per germline, CDR1 SGHAT and CDR2 FQDESV (reference sequence). V lost 7 bases and J lost 5; bases outside the gene matches: 21. The CDR3 sequence is 18 residues long.

This clone was counted once. The chain couples TRBV28 to TRBJ1-2; 9 bases match TRBD1. Germline CDR1 MDHEN, CDR2 SYDVKM. Unmatched junction bases numbered 3, after V lost 6 bases and J lost 1 base. CDR3 length: 14 residues. The CDR3 region is CASSQTGGNYGYTF. CDR3 sequence (DNA): TGTGCCAGCAGCCAGACAGGGGGTAACTATGGCTACACCTTC.

The chain has TRBV30 and TRBJ2-7, with TRBD2 matching 12 bases. Germline CDR1 and CDR2: GTSNPN and SVGIG (reference sequence). V lost 1 base, J lost 4 bases, and 5 bases stayed unmatched. The CDR3 covers 15 residues. In DNA form, the CDR3 reads TGTGCCTGGAGTGAGTCTAGCGGGAGGGAATACGAGCAGTACTTC. Protein product: CAWSESSGREYEQYF.

The J gene is TRBJ2-1, the V gene TRBV29-1, with D maybe TRBD1 (6 bases). The V and J ends lost 1 base and 12 bases respectively, with 13 bases between them. Germline V gene sequence: CDR1 SQVTM, CDR2 ANQGSEA. CDR3 size: 12 residues. The CDR3 DNA follows: TGCAGCGTTGAAGCAGGGGAGACAATGCAGTTCTTC. This translates into CSVEAGETMQFF.

The J gene is TRBJ2-1, the V gene TRBV7-8, with 9 bases aligning to TRBD2. V lost 3 bases, J lost 5 bases, and 5 bases stayed unmatched. The germline V gene has CDR1 SGHVS and CDR2 FQNEAQ. This CDR3 is 15 amino acids long. The CDR3 loop reads CASSFGTSTNNEQFF. DNA of the CDR3: TGTGCCAGCAGCTTTGGGACTAGCACTAACAATGAGCAGTTCTTC.

The chain carries TRBV2 and TRBJ2-2; TRBD1 matches 7 bases. The germline V gene encodes CDR1 SNHLY and CDR2 FYNNEI. The CDR3 sequence is 16 residues long. Trimming at V came to 6 bases and at J to 4 bases, leaving 11 bases not matched to a gene. The CDR3 region is CASSPRKDRTTGELFF. DNA for the CDR3: TGTGCCAGCAGCCCCAGAAAGGACAGGACCACCGGGGAGCTGTTTTTT. Based on the CDR3 plus reference TRBV2 and TRBJ2-2, the full variable domain is EPEVTQTPSHQVTQMGQEVILRCVPISNHLYFYWYRQILGQKVEFLVSFYNNEISEKSEIFDDQFSVERPDGSNFTLKIRSTKLEDSAMYFCASSPRKDRTTGELFFGEGSRLTVL.

This clone appeared a single time. The chain employs TRBV7-8 and TRBJ2-1; D unresolved. This CDR3 region has 13 residues. The germline CDR1 and CDR2 sequences are SGHVS and FQNEAQ. V was shortened by 2 bases and J by 7 bases, with 9 bases between the two germline ends. Here the CDR3 DNA reads TGTGCCAGCAGCTTATATGCGGAAAATGAGCAGTTCTTC. This translates into CASSLYAENEQFF.

The J gene is TRBJ1-5, the V gene TRBV15; D possibly corresponds to TRBD1 (6 bases). The CDR3 consists of 11 residues. V shed 4 bases and J shed 11 bases, with 9 bases lying between them. Germline assignment: CDR1 LNHNV and CDR2 YYDKDF (reference sequence). The CDR3 nucleotides read TGTGCCACCAGCAAAGGGGGATCCCAGCATTTT. This codes for CATSKGGSQHF.

This chain connects TRBV10-1 to TRBJ2-7, with D possibly being TRBD1 (6 bases). CDR1 and CDR2 (germline): WNHNN, SYGVQD (reference sequence). V lost 2 bases and J lost 4, with 12 bases in between. There are 14 residues in the CDR3. The CDR3 DNA follows: TGCGCCAGCAGTGAGACAGGGAACGGGTACGAGCAGTACTTC. This sequence encodes CASSETGNGYEQYF.

This chain connects TRBV11-2 to TRBJ2-7; 8 nucleotides line up with TRBD1. V dropped 6 bases and J dropped 6; count of bases not matched to a gene: 13. Germline V CDR1 and CDR2: SGHAT, FQNNGV. This CDR3 spans 15 amino acids. The CDR3, as DNA: TGTGCCAGCAGGGTTCCCGGACAGGGCCGGTTCGAGCAGTACTTC. Translated, it gives CASRVPGQGRFEQYF. Looking up the rest from reference TRBV11-2 and TRBJ2-7 gives the full variable domain: EAGVAQSPRYKIIEKRQSVAFWCNPISGHATLYWYQQILGQGPKLLIQFQNNGVVDDSQLPKDRFSAERLKGVDSTLKIQPAKLEDSAVYLCASRVPGQGRFEQYFGPGTRLTVT.

The CDR3 sequence is CASSLRGRTYEQYF. In DNA, the CDR3 is TGTGCCAGCAGTTTAAGAGGCCGCACCTACGAGCAGTACTTC. The chain uses TRBV27 and TRBJ2-7; D remains ambiguous. This CDR3 is built from 14 residues. Germline CDR1 is MNHEY and CDR2 is SMNVEV (reference sequence). Trimming took off 2 bases at V and 2 bases at J, with 10 bases between the two ends.

The chain joins TRBV28 to TRBJ2-1; no firm D call. Germline V gene sequence: CDR1 MDHEN, CDR2 SYDVKM. CDR3 length: 13 residues. With 8 bases removed from V and 6 bases from J, the gap between germline ends came to 14 bases. The chain's CDR3 is CASGLDFANEQFF. The CDR3 bases are TGTGCCAGCGGCTTAGACTTTGCCAATGAGCAGTTCTTC.

The DNA of the CDR3 is TGCGCCAGCAGCCCGGGGACCGGGAGGTGGGCAGATACGCAGTATTTT. Amino acids: CASSPGTGRWADTQYF. The chain combines TRBV4-1 with TRBJ2-3; 7 bases map to TRBD2. Trimming cost V 4 bases and J 4 bases; bases outside gene matches: 11. The CDR3 consists of 16 residues. Germline V gene lookup returns CDR1 MGHRA and CDR2 YSYEKL.

The CDR3 nucleotides read TGTGCCAGCAGTTCACCAGGATACACCGGGGAGCTGTTTTTT. It translates to CASSSPGYTGELFF. V usage is TRBV28 and J usage is TRBJ2-2; D uncertain. Trimming removed 4 bases at V and 3 bases at J, with 9 bases between. The CDR3 sequence is 14 residues long. Germline V lookup: CDR1 MDHEN, CDR2 SYDVKM.

V gene TRBV5-1 combines with J gene TRBJ2-1, with 13 bases that match TRBD2. In germline, CDR1 is SGHRS, CDR2 YFSETQ. V dropped 4 bases and J dropped 3; count of bases not matched to a gene: 4. The CDR3 consists of 16 residues. The CDR3 DNA reads TGCGCCAGCAGCGCGGGACTAGCGGGATACTACAATGAGCAGTTCTTC. Translation: CASSAGLAGYYNEQFF.

V gene TRBV5-1 combines with J gene TRBJ2-1; TRBD1 aligns across 11 bases. J was trimmed by 7 bases and V by 4 bases; bases with no gene match: 7. The CDR3 is 15 amino acids. Germline V CDR1 and CDR2: SGHRS, YFSETQ. As DNA, the CDR3 is TGCGCCAGCAGCACCGGGACAGGGGGACCGAATGAGCAGTTCTTC. Translated: CASSTGTGGPNEQFF.